This TCR beta chain was recovered during a study of cytomegalovirus exposure and HLA in healthy donors. Whole-study context: The 110 or so validation repertoires used a platform that matched the one used for the approximately 690 first-cohort repertoires, as a later analysis reported.

The study's findings and limits: A list of around 150 TCR beta chains associated with cytomegalovirus was given.

This CDR3 is built from 14 residues. Trimming removed 5 bases from V and 6 bases from J, with 14 bases in between. Germline-derived CDR1 and CDR2 are SGHRS and YFSETQ. Worth noting for this clone: Its antigen is as yet unknown.

It was the approximately 120-subject validation cohort, separate from the approximately 670-subject first cohort, to which the donors belonged. Profiled with immunoSEQ multiplex PCR; TCRdb holds only in-frame clones, not every one. This table holds tens of thousands of clones, about four fifths found once. J is TRBJ1-4 and V is TRBV5-1; D unclear. The sequence was collected from a woman under 30 in good health and CMV-seropositive. Input material: PBMCs. In DNA form, the CDR3 reads TGCGCCAGCAGAGGCCCGACGAGGGATGAAAAACTGTTTTTT. Encoded protein: CASRGPTRDEKLFF.